One sample yielded the 27 T cell receptor beta chains listed below, sequenced in a study of blood T cell repertoires in COVID-19. Using immunoSEQ multiplex PCR, the repertoire was profiled, and TCRdb retains in-frame clones only, with some absent. Of over 200,000 clones listed, 80% to 90% are singletons. The sample was peripheral blood. The receptors come from a woman aged 50 to 65 with acute or convalescent COVID-19.

The sample holds one count of this clone. This chain connects TRBV7-3 to TRBJ2-1; D perhaps matches TRBD2 (5 bases). V dropped 2 bases and J dropped 4 bases, with 15 bases sitting between them. The germline gives CDR1 SGHTA, CDR2 FQGTGA. This CDR3 region has 16 residues. Here the CDR3 reads CASSLVGVVGYNEQFF. CDR3 DNA: TGTGCCAGCAGCTTAGTCGGGGTAGTTGGGTACAATGAGCAGTTCTTC.

The CDR3 DNA is TGTGCGGGAAGGAGGACCCATACAGATACGCAGTATTTT. This sequence encodes CAGRRTHTDTQYF. The chain uses TRBV28 and TRBJ2-3, with D maybe TRBD2 (5 bases). This CDR3 contains 13 residues. Germline V gene data show CDR1 as MDHEN and CDR2 as SYDVKM.

This clone came up once. The chain links TRBV27 to TRBJ1-1, with D tentatively TRBD1 (6 bases). The CDR3 consists of 14 residues. CDR1 MNHEY and CDR2 SMNVEV come from the germline V gene (reference sequence). V lost 5 bases and J lost 8, with 18 bases in between. CDR3 protein: CASSLGGGWGEAFF. The CDR3 DNA follows: TGTGCCAGCAGTCTAGGGGGGGGCTGGGGAGAAGCTTTCTTT.

The chain has TRBV7-2 and TRBJ1-2, with 7 bases fitting TRBD1. V gave up 5 bases and J gave up 3 bases; unmatched junction bases: 9. Germline V gene data show CDR1 as SGHTA and CDR2 as FQGNSA. This CDR3 comprises 15 residues. CDR3 sequence: CASSPTGQPYYGYTF. The DNA for the CDR3 is TGTGCCAGCAGCCCAACGGGACAGCCTTACTATGGCTACACCTTC.

The chain recombines TRBV5-1 with TRBJ2-2; the D gene is possibly TRBD1 (6 bases). This CDR3 comprises 16 residues. Germline V gene sequence: CDR1 SGHRS, CDR2 YFSETQ. Trimming took off 3 bases at V and 0 bases at J, with 12 bases between the two ends. The CDR3 region has the DNA TGCGCCAGCAGCTGGACAGTGAAGGCGAACACCGGGGAGCTGTTTTTT. Protein product: CASSWTVKANTGELFF.

Many counts were recorded for this clone. The rearrangement uses TRBV5-4 and TRBJ1-2; D call uncertain. This CDR3 is 10 amino acids long. Germline V lookup: CDR1 SGHNT, CDR2 YYREEE (reference sequence). The V end was cut by 3 bases, the J end by 9 bases, with 6 bases between. CDR3 nucleotide sequence: TGTGCCAGCAGCTGGGCATGCTACACCTTC. Its protein product is CASSWACYTF.

This sequence joins TRBV11-2 and TRBJ2-7; TRBD2 matches 7 bases. The V and J ends lost 5 bases and 7 bases, in that order; junction bases with no gene match: 8. This CDR3 has 13 amino acids. CDR1 is SGHAT, CDR2 FQNNGV, per germline. This CDR3 reads CASSRGLSLEQYF. In nucleotides, the CDR3 is TGTGCCAGCAGCCGGGGACTATCACTGGAGCAGTACTTC.

The gene calls are TRBV7-3 and TRBJ2-5, with D possibly matching TRBD2 (6 bases). CDR1 and CDR2 (germline): SGHTA, FQGTGA. V lost 6 bases and J lost 10, with 18 bases in between. The CDR3 has 13 residues. The CDR3 reads CASSPSDLGGQYF. CDR3 nucleotides: TGTGCCAGCAGTCCAAGCGACTTGGGGGGCCAGTACTTC.

V gene TRBV2 combines with J gene TRBJ2-3; D is ambiguous. V lost 10 bases to trimming and J lost 2 bases, with 16 bases between them. The germline V gene has CDR1 SNHLY and CDR2 FYNNEI. The CDR3 totals 14 residues. CDR3: CATKDMRYTDTQYF. The CDR3, as DNA: TGTGCCACCAAAGATATGAGGTACACAGATACGCAGTATTTT.

The table lists this clone with a count of one. The gene calls are TRBV5-1 and TRBJ1-1, with D possibly matching TRBD1 (6 bases). The V gene lost 5 bases and the J gene lost 4 bases, with 21 bases spanning the gap. Germline CDR1 reads SGHRS; CDR2 reads YFSETQ. The CDR3 is 16 amino acids. The CDR3 here is CASSSGDTYPSTEAFF. The CDR3 DNA sequence: TGCGCCAGCAGTTCCGGGGACACTTACCCATCCACTGAAGCTTTCTTT.

Notes on this clone: A junction boundary mismatches the germline segment, possibly from a read error. The genes are TRBV15 and TRBJ2-7; 7 positions match TRBD1. This CDR3 has 15 amino acids. Germline V lookup: CDR1 LNHNV, CDR2 YYDKDF (reference sequence). DNA for the CDR3: TGTGCCACCAGCAGAATCACCACAGGGGAGTACGGGCAGTACTTC. This gives the protein CATSRITTGEYGQYF.

The CDR3 coding sequence is TGCAGTGCTGGACAGAACTACGAGCAGTACTTC. Encoded protein: CSAGQNYEQYF. V gene TRBV20-1 combines with J gene TRBJ2-7; TRBD1 might be the D (6 bases). The V gene's germline CDR1 is DFQATT and CDR2 SNEGSKA (reference sequence). Trimming shortened V by 5 bases and J by 3 bases, and 8 bases separated the two germline ends. This CDR3 region has 11 residues.

This sequence joins TRBV6-1 and TRBJ2-2; the D gene is possibly TRBD1 (5 bases). The CDR3 length is 18 residues. Germline loops: CDR1 MNHNS, CDR2 SASEGT. Trimming removed 3 bases from V and 2 bases from J, with 19 bases in between. The CDR3 DNA reads as TGTGCCAGCAGTGACGACCCCGACAGATCTCTTAACACCGGGGAGCTGTTTTTT. It is translated as CASSDDPDRSLNTGELFF.

This clone was counted a single time. The chain recombines TRBV19 with TRBJ2-7, with D possibly being TRBD2 (6 bases). CDR1 and CDR2 from the germline V gene are LNHDA and SQIVND (reference sequence). The CDR3 is 13 amino acids. The V end was cut by 10 bases, the J end by 5 bases, with 18 bases between. Here the CDR3 DNA reads TGTGCCACCAAGGCGCGGACTAACAACGAGCAGTACTTC. Translation gives CATKARTNNEQYF.

J is TRBJ2-7 and V is TRBV5-4; 12 positions agree with TRBD2. The length of the CDR3 is 15 residues. J was trimmed by 3 bases and V by 4 bases; bases with no gene match: 5. CDR1 is SGHNT and CDR2 is YYREEE in the germline V gene (reference sequence). CDR3: CASSLAGGPFYEQYF. The CDR3 DNA reads TGTGCCAGCAGCCTAGCGGGAGGGCCGTTCTACGAGCAGTACTTC.

V is TRBV9 and J is TRBJ1-1; 9 nucleotides line up with TRBD1. CDR3 length: 16 residues. V lost 8 bases to trimming and J lost 4 bases; unmatched junction nucleotides: 15. In germline, CDR1 is SGDLS, CDR2 YYNGEE. CDR3 sequence: CASQVYGGTGSTEAFF. CDR3 DNA: TGTGCCAGTCAGGTCTACGGCGGGACAGGGAGCACTGAAGCTTTCTTT.

The V and J genes are TRBV19 and TRBJ1-2; D possibly corresponds to TRBD1 (6 bases). Per germline, CDR1 LNHDA and CDR2 SQIVND (reference sequence). V gave up 3 bases and J gave up 4 bases, with 12 bases separating them. The CDR3 length is 14 residues. This CDR3 is CASSMEQGGYGYTF. The CDR3 nucleotides are TGTGCCAGTAGTATGGAACAGGGCGGCTATGGCTACACCTTC.

This chain uses TRBV19 with TRBJ2-2; 7 positions agree with TRBD2. CDR1 and CDR2 from the germline V gene are LNHDA and SQIVND (reference sequence). This CDR3 is 16 amino acids long. Germline trimming cut 3 bases from V and 4 bases from J; bases unmatched to any gene: 8. The DNA of the CDR3 is TGTGCCAGTAGTATTTCGTTCGCGGGAGTCACCGGGGAGCTGTTTTTT. Protein sequence: CASSISFAGVTGELFF.

This rearrangement joins TRBV5-1 to TRBJ2-7, with 11 bases fitting TRBD2. The CDR3 sequence is 14 residues long. The V segment lost 4 bases and the J segment 2 bases; nucleotides outside the gene matches: 2. CDR1 is SGHRS and CDR2 is YFSETQ in the germline V gene. CDR3 protein: CASSVTSGTYEQYF. CDR3 DNA: TGCGCCAGCAGCGTGACTAGCGGGACCTACGAGCAGTACTTC.

Only one count was recorded for this clone. V and J are TRBV24-1 and TRBJ1-5, with TRBD1 matching over 8 bases. V was pared by 9 bases and J by 4 bases, with 13 bases of the junction left unmatched. The CDR3 is 16 amino acids. Germline CDR1 KGHDR, CDR2 SFDVKD. The CDR3 DNA follows: TGTGCCACCTGGGGGCGACTACAGGGGGGGAATCAGCCCCAGCATTTT. Translated: CATWGRLQGGNQPQHF.

Concerning this clone: At the DNA level, this CDR3 is encoded by other sequences in the same sample as well. This rearrangement joins TRBV5-1 to TRBJ2-1, with 8 bases that match TRBD2. The CDR3 runs 15 residues. CDR1 SGHRS and CDR2 YFSETQ come from the germline V gene. V lost 0 bases to trimming and J lost 8 bases; unmatched junction nucleotides: 7. CDR3 sequence: CASSLAGGPSHEQFF. The CDR3 DNA reads as TGCGCCAGCAGCTTGGCGGGAGGGCCCTCCCATGAGCAGTTCTTC.

This chain connects TRBV2 to TRBJ1-1; perhaps TRBD1 as D (6 bases). V lost 7 bases, J lost 3 bases, and 12 bases lay in between. Germline-derived CDR1 and CDR2 are SNHLY and FYNNEI. The CDR3 spans 13 residues. CDR3 residues: CASTRGIDTEAFF. The CDR3 bases are TGTGCCAGCACCAGGGGAATCGACACTGAAGCTTTCTTT.

The rearrangement links TRBV6-1 to TRBJ1-4; a possible D gene is TRBD1 (5 bases). V gave up 3 bases and J gave up 8 bases, with 10 bases separating them. The CDR3 length is 13 residues. Germline CDR1 MNHNS, CDR2 SASEGT. CDR3 in amino acids: CASSEQGGEKLFF. CDR3 bases: TGTGCCAGCAGTGAGCAGGGAGGGGAAAAACTGTTTTTT.

The gene calls are TRBV9 and TRBJ2-1, with D possibly TRBD2 on 6 matching bases. The CDR3 loop spans 13 amino acids. Germline V gene lookup returns CDR1 SGDLS and CDR2 YYNGEE. V lost 4 bases and J lost 8, with 13 bases in between. Here the CDR3 reads CASSPLRGYEQFF. As DNA, the CDR3 is TGTGCCAGCAGCCCCCTTCGGGGGTATGAGCAGTTCTTC. Complete variable domain (other parts from reference TRBV9 and TRBJ2-1): DSGVTQTPKHLITATGQRVTLRCSPRSGDLSVYWYQQSLDQGLQFLIQYYNGEERAKGNILERFSAQQFPDLHSELNLSSLELGDSALYFCASSPLRGYEQFFGPGTRLTVL.

CDR3 sequence reads: CASSMIGSYEQYF. CDR3 DNA: TGTGCCAGTAGTATGATCGGCTCCTACGAGCAGTACTTC. The chain joins TRBV19 to TRBJ2-7; no definite D call. The length of the CDR3 is 13 residues. Trimming removed 3 bases at V and 0 bases at J, with 6 bases between. Germline-derived CDR1 and CDR2 are LNHDA and SQIVND (reference sequence).

This clone is a singleton in its sample. This sequence joins TRBV5-5 and TRBJ2-5; D call uncertain. V lost 0 bases and J lost 1, with 10 bases in between. CDR1 SGHKS and CDR2 YYEKEE come from the germline V gene (reference sequence). The CDR3 sequence is 15 residues long. CDR3 coding DNA: TGTGCCAGCAGCTTGGGTCCCCAGATCCAAGAGACCCAGTACTTC. This gives the protein CASSLGPQIQETQYF.

This clone has ten or more counts. The chain recombines TRBV27 with TRBJ1-2, with TRBD1 matching over 11 bases. V was clipped by 2 bases and J by 3 bases; unmatched bases: 2. There are 15 residues in the CDR3. CDR1 and CDR2 from the germline V gene are MNHEY and SMNVEV (reference sequence). CDR3 residues: CASSLGTGGYYGYTF. CDR3 DNA sequence: TGTGCCAGCAGTTTAGGGACAGGGGGATACTATGGCTACACCTTC.